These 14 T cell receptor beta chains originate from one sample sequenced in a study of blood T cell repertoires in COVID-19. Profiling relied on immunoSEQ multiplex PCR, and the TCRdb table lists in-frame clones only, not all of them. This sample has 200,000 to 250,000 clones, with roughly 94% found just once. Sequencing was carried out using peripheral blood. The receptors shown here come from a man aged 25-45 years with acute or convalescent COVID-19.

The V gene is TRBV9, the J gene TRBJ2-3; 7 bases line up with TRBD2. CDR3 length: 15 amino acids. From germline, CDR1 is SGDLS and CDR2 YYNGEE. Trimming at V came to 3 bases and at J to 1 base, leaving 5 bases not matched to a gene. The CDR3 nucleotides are TGTGCCAGCAGCGGGGTCGCGGGAGGCACAGATACGCAGTATTTT. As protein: CASSGVAGGTDTQYF.

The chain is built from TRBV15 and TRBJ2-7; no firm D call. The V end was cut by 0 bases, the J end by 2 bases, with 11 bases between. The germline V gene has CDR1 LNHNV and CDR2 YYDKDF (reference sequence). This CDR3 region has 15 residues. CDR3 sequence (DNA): TGTGCCACCAGCAGAGATACTAAACCTCCCTACGAGCAGTACTTC. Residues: CATSRDTKPPYEQYF.

CDR3 bases: TGTGCCAGCAGGGCGGAGCCCTCCTACGAGCAGTACTTC. Protein product: CASRAEPSYEQYF. This chain links TRBV2 with TRBJ2-7; D gene uncertain. The CDR3 is made up of 13 amino acids. Germline V gene data show CDR1 as SNHLY and CDR2 as FYNNEI. V gave up 6 bases and J gave up 0 bases, with 9 bases separating them.

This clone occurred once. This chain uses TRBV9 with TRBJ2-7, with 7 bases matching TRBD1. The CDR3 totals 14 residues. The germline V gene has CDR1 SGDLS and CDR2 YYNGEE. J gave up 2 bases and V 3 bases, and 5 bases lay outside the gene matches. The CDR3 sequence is CASSGRTGTYEQYF. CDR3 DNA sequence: TGTGCCAGCAGCGGAAGGACAGGAACCTACGAGCAGTACTTC. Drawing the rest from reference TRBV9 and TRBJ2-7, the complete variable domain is DSGVTQTPKHLITATGQRVTLRCSPRSGDLSVYWYQQSLDQGLQFLIQYYNGEERAKGNILERFSAQQFPDLHSELNLSSLELGDSALYFCASSGRTGTYEQYFGPGTRLTVT.

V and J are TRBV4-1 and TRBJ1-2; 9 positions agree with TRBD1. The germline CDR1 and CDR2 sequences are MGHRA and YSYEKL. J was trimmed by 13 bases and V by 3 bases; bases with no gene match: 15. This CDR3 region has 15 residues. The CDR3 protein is CASSQPTTGTGKGTF. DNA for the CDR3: TGCGCCAGCAGCCAGCCGACTACCGGGACAGGGAAGGGCACCTTC.

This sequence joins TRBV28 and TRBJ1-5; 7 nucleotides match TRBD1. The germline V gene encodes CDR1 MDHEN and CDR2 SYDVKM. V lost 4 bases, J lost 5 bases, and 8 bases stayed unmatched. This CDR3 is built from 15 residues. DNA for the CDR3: TGTGCCAGCAGTTGGTCCCACAGGGGTCATCAGCCCCAGCATTTT. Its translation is CASSWSHRGHQPQHF.

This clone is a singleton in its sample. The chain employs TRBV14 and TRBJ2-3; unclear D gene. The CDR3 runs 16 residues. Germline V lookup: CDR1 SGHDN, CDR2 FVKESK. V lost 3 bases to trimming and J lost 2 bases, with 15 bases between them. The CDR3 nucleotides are TGTGCCAGCAGCCATTACACCTTGGGCCCCACAGATACGCAGTATTTT. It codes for CASSHYTLGPTDTQYF.

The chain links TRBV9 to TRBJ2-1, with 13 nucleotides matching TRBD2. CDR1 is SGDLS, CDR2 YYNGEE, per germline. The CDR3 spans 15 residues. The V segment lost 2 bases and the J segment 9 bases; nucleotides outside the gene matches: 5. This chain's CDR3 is CASSVTSGGAPEQFF. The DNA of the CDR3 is TGTGCCAGCAGCGTTACTAGCGGGGGGGCCCCTGAGCAGTTCTTC.

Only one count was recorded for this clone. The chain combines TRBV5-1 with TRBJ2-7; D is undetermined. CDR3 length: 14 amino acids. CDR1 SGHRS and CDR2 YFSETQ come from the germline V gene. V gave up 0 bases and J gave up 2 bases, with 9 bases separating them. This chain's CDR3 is CASSLGGSTYEQYF. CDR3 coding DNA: TGCGCCAGCAGCTTGGGAGGCAGTACCTACGAGCAGTACTTC. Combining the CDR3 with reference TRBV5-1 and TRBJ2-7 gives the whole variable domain KAGVTQTPRYLIKTRGQQVTLSCSPISGHRSVSWYQQTPGQGLQFLFEYFSETQRNKGNFPGRFSGRQFSNSRSEMNVSTLELGDSALYLCASSLGGSTYEQYFGPGTRLTVT.

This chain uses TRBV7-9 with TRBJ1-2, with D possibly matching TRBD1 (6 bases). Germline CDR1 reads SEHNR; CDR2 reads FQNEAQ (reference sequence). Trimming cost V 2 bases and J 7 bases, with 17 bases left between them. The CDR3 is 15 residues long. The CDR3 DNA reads TGTGCCAGCAGCTTATTGGGACAACATCGGGCTGGCTACACCTTC. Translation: CASSLLGQHRAGYTF.

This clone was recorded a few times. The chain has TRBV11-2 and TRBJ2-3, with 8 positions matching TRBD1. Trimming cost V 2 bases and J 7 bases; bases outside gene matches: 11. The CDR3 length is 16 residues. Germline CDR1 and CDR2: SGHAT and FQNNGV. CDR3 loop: CASSLSSGRGQYTQYF. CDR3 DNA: TGTGCCAGCAGCTTATCCTCCGGCAGGGGGCAGTATACGCAGTATTTT.

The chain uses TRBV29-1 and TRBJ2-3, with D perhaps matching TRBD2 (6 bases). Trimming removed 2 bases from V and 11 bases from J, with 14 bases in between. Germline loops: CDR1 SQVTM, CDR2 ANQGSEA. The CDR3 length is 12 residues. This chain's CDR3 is CSVERASAGQYF. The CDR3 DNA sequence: TGCAGCGTTGAACGGGCGTCAGCGGGGCAGTATTTT.

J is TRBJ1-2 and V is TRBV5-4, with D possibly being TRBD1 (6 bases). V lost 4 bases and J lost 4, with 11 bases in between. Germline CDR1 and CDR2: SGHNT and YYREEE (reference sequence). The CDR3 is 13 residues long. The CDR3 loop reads CASSLNRVYGYTF. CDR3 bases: TGTGCCAGCAGCCTCAACAGGGTCTATGGCTACACCTTC. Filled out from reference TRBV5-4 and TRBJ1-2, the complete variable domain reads ETGVTQSPTHLIKTRGQQVTLRCSSQSGHNTVSWYQQALGQGPQFIFQYYREEENGRGNFPPRFSGLQFPNYSSELNVNALELDDSALYLCASSLNRVYGYTFGSGTRLTVV.

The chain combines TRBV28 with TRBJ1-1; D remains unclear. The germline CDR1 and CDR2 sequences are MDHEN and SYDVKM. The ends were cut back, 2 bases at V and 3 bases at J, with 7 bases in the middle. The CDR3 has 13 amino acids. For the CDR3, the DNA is TGTGCCAGCAGTTTACAGGCCTACACTGAAGCTTTCTTT. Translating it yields CASSLQAYTEAFF.